The next 17 T cell receptor beta chains were all read from a single sample in a study of monozygotic twins with inflammatory bowel disease. TCRdb reprocessed the 5' RACE reads, keeping one entry per CDR3 protein, no DNA. The repertoire table contains about 440,000 distinct CDR3 sequences. Sample: blood. The receptors here all came from a human donor with ulcerative colitis or Crohn's disease, or a healthy co-twin of an affected twin (not recorded which).

The chain combines TRBV9 with TRBJ2-4; TCRdb outputs TRBD1, but without DNA this stays unchecked. The CDR3 consists of 15 residues. From germline, CDR1 is SGDLS and CDR2 YYNGEE. The CDR3: CASSVGAGGENIQYF.

V usage is TRBV10-3 and J usage is TRBJ2-7; TCRdb indicates TRBD2, and absent DNA this call remains unverified. This CDR3 has 16 residues. Germline CDR1 reads ENHRY; CDR2 reads SYGVKD. This CDR3 reads CAIRGTSGTSSYEQYF.

The chain uses TRBV15 and TRBJ2-1. This CDR3 contains 14 residues. Germline CDR1 LNHNV, CDR2 YYDKDF (reference sequence). CDR3 in amino acids: CATSRDVIPNEQFF.

The V and J genes are TRBV7-9 and TRBJ2-7; the TCRdb D gene call, TRBD2, has no DNA to confirm it. Germline values: CDR1 SEHNR, CDR2 FQNEAQ (reference sequence). The CDR3 is 15 amino acids. The CDR3 sequence is CASSLYPSGAGEQYF. Supplemented by reference TRBV7-9 and TRBJ2-7, the full variable domain reads DTGVSQNPRHKITKRGQNVTFRCDPISEHNRLYWYRQTLGQGPEFLTYFQNEAQLEKSRLLSDRFSAERPKGSFSTLEIQRTEQGDSAMYLCASSLYPSGAGEQYFGPGTRLTVT.

The chain joins TRBV15 to TRBJ2-2; there is no DNA to check the TCRdb D call of TRBD2. The CDR3 length is 15 residues. Germline V gene sequence: CDR1 LNHNV, CDR2 YYDKDF (reference sequence). The CDR3: CATSGGLAKTGELFF.

The CDR3 loop is CASSFLAGGPPGELFF. The chain has TRBV3-1 and TRBJ2-2; the D call from TCRdb, TRBD2, cannot be confirmed without DNA. The CDR3 extends over 16 amino acids. CDR1 and CDR2 (germline): LGHDT, YNNKEL (reference sequence).

This chain connects TRBV3-1 to TRBJ1-2; without DNA, the TCRdb call of TRBD1 cannot be checked. This CDR3 has 14 residues. CDR1 is LGHDT, CDR2 YNNKEL, per germline (reference sequence). The CDR3 sequence is CASSQVGQDYGYTF.

The rearrangement joins TRBV5-6 to TRBJ2-5. This CDR3 contains 14 residues. CDR1 is SGHDT and CDR2 is YYEEEE in the germline V gene. CDR3 region: CASSLRDWEETQYF.

The chain links TRBV5-1 to TRBJ1-2; TCRdb calls TRBD1, which cannot be checked without DNA. The CDR3 contains 15 residues. Germline CDR1 SGHRS, CDR2 YFSETQ. CDR3 sequence reads: CASSLLQGVTDGYTF.

V is TRBV13 and J is TRBJ2-7; TCRdb's D call, TRBD1, is unchecked because there is no DNA. The CDR3 has 16 amino acids. Germline lookup yields CDR1 PRHDT and CDR2 FYEKMQ (reference sequence). The CDR3 spells CASSFNRGKNRLEQYF. The variable domain in full, with the rest retrieved from reference TRBV13 and TRBJ2-7, is AAGVIQSPRHLIKEKRETATLKCYPIPRHDTVYWYQQGPGQDPQFLISFYEKMQSDKGSIPDRFSAQQFSDYHSELNMSSLELGDSALYFCASSFNRGKNRLEQYFGPGTRLTVT.

The chain employs TRBV6-5 and TRBJ2-1; there is no DNA to check the TCRdb D call of TRBD1. The CDR3 length is 13 residues. From germline, CDR1 is MNHEY and CDR2 SVGAGI. Here the CDR3 reads CASSYGGHNEQFF.

This chain uses TRBV14 with TRBJ2-7; TCRdb names TRBD1, which stays unverified in the absence of DNA. Germline V CDR1 and CDR2: SGHDN, FVKESK. The CDR3 contains 13 residues. This chain's CDR3 is CASSQVGPGEQYF.

The chain recombines TRBV2 with TRBJ1-3. Germline CDR1 reads SNHLY; CDR2 reads FYNNEI. The CDR3 sequence is 15 residues long. The CDR3 protein is CASSFSVLSGNTIYF.

This chain uses TRBV13 with TRBJ1-6; the TRBD1 assignment by TCRdb is unverifiable without DNA. CDR3 length: 14 amino acids. Looked up from germline, CDR1 is PRHDT and CDR2 is FYEKMQ (reference sequence). The CDR3 protein is CASNDRTVNSPLHF.

This sequence joins TRBV29-1 and TRBJ2-1; the D call from TCRdb, TRBD2, cannot be confirmed without DNA. This CDR3 has 14 amino acids. CDR1 and CDR2 (germline): SQVTM, ANQGSEA. This CDR3 reads CSVAGTRWSDEQFF.

CDR3 protein: CASNITGTSGNTIYF. The chain recombines TRBV7-6 with TRBJ1-3. Germline V gene data show CDR1 as SGHVS and CDR2 as FNYEAQ. The length of the CDR3 is 15 residues.

V usage is TRBV7-2 and J usage is TRBJ2-3; TCRdb's D call of TRBD2 is untestable without DNA. The CDR3 is made up of 15 amino acids. CDR1 is SGHTA, CDR2 FQGNSA, per germline. CDR3: CASSFSGTLGHTQYF.